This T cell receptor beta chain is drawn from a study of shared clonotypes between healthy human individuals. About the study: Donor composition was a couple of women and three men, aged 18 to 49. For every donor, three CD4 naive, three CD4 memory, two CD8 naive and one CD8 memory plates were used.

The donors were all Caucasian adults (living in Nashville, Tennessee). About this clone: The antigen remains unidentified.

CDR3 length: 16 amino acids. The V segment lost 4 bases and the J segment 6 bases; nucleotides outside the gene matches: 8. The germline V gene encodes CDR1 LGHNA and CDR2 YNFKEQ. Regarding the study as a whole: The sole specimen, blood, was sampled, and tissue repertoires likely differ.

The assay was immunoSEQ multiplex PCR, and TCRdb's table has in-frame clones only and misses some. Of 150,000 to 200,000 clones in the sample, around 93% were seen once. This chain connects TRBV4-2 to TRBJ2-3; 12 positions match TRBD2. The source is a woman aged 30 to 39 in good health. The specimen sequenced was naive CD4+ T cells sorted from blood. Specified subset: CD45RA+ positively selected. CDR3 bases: TGTGCCAGCAGCCTGGAGACTAGCGGGAGTTTGGATACGCAGTATTTT. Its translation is CASSLETSGSLDTQYF.